What follows are 23 T cell receptor beta chains derived from one specimen sequenced in a study of shared clonotypes between healthy human individuals. The protocol was immunoSEQ multiplex PCR, while the TCRdb copy is restricted to in-frame clones and leaves out a portion. The sample lists roughly 1,100,000 clones, around 76% occurring once. The specimen was memory CD4+ T cells sorted from blood. The subset here: CD45RA-negative fraction. Every receptor here comes from a man aged 18 to 30 in good health.

The V and J genes are TRBV10-3 and TRBJ1-1; perhaps TRBD1 as D (6 bases). Germline V gene data show CDR1 as ENHRY and CDR2 as SYGVKD. The CDR3 is made up of 16 amino acids. V was shortened by 5 bases and J by 7 bases, with 23 bases between the two germline ends. The CDR3 is CAISSMDTGLGGEAFF. The CDR3, as DNA: TGTGCCATCAGTTCCATGGACACAGGGTTAGGGGGTGAAGCTTTCTTT.

The chain combines TRBV6-1 with TRBJ2-3; 12 bases match TRBD1. The CDR3 is 15 residues long. Per the germline V gene, CDR1 is MNHNS and CDR2 is SASEGT. V shed 6 bases and J 4 bases; nucleotides not matched to a gene: 5. The DNA for the CDR3 is TGTGCCAGCAGAACCGGGACAGGGGGCTCAGATACGCAGTATTTT. Its protein is CASRTGTGGSDTQYF.

A word on this clone: This same CDR3 is encoded by further DNA sequences in the sample. The gene calls are TRBV11-2 and TRBJ1-2, with D uncertain. Trimming stripped 1 base from V and 0 bases from J, with 3 bases between. Germline V gene data show CDR1 as SGHAT and CDR2 as FQNNGV. This CDR3 has 13 amino acids. The CDR3 reads CASSLVANYGYTF. In nucleotides, the CDR3 is TGTGCCAGCAGCTTAGTAGCTAACTATGGCTACACCTTC.

Many counts were recorded for this clone. The rearrangement uses TRBV5-1 and TRBJ1-1; TRBD1 matches at 7 bases. J was trimmed by 5 bases and V by 4 bases; bases with no gene match: 5. The CDR3 contains 13 residues. Germline loops: CDR1 SGHRS, CDR2 YFSETQ. DNA for the CDR3: TGCGCCAGCAGCAACAGGGGCGGTACTGAAGCTTTCTTT. Amino acid sequence: CASSNRGGTEAFF. The full variable domain, rest sourced from reference TRBV5-1 and TRBJ1-1, is KAGVTQTPRYLIKTRGQQVTLSCSPISGHRSVSWYQQTPGQGLQFLFEYFSETQRNKGNFPGRFSGRQFSNSRSEMNVSTLELGDSALYLCASSNRGGTEAFFGQGTRLTVV.

V usage is TRBV2 and J usage is TRBJ2-4; either TRBD1 or TRBD2 may supply D (5 bases each). Germline V gene data show CDR1 as SNHLY and CDR2 as FYNNEI. The CDR3 length is 14 residues. V lost 8 bases to trimming and J lost 0 bases, with 11 bases between them. The CDR3 spells CASGDGLAKNIQYF. The CDR3 DNA reads as TGTGCCAGCGGGGACGGGCTAGCCAAAAACATTCAGTACTTC.

V gene TRBV2 combines with J gene TRBJ2-5; 11 nucleotides line up with TRBD1. CDR3 size: 15 residues. The J segment lost 5 bases and the V segment lost 6 bases, leaving 8 bases of the junction unmatched. From germline, CDR1 is SNHLY and CDR2 FYNNEI. CDR3 sequence: CASSDRTGGTETQYF. CDR3 in DNA: TGTGCCAGCAGCGATAGGACAGGGGGCACGGAGACCCAGTACTTC. The whole variable domain, remainder taken from reference TRBV2 and TRBJ2-5, is EPEVTQTPSHQVTQMGQEVILRCVPISNHLYFYWYRQILGQKVEFLVSFYNNEISEKSEIFDDQFSVERPDGSNFTLKIRSTKLEDSAMYFCASSDRTGGTETQYFGPGTRLLVL.

The chain carries TRBV30 and TRBJ2-1, with D possibly TRBD2 on 6 matching bases. Germline-derived CDR1 and CDR2 are GTSNPN and SVGIG (reference sequence). Deletions cut 3 bases from V and 9 bases from J, with 18 bases between. The CDR3 has 14 residues. The CDR3 is CAWSRSGASFEQFF. The CDR3 DNA sequence: TGTGCCTGGAGCCGTAGCGGTGCTAGTTTTGAGCAGTTCTTC.

The chain has TRBV19 and TRBJ2-1, with D perhaps TRBD2 (6 bases). Germline loops: CDR1 LNHDA, CDR2 SQIVND (reference sequence). Trimming cost V 5 bases and J 5 bases, with 16 bases left between them. CDR3 length: 15 residues. In nucleotides, the CDR3 is TGTGCCAGTAGTGGGATGGGACTCTCAAACAATGAGCAGTTCTTC. Protein product: CASSGMGLSNNEQFF. The full variable domain, its missing parts supplied by reference TRBV19 and TRBJ2-1, is DGGITQSPKYLFRKEGQNVTLSCEQNLNHDAMYWYRQDPGQGLRLIYYSQIVNDFQKGDIAEGYSVSREKKESFPLTVTSAQKNPTAFYLCASSGMGLSNNEQFFGPGTRLTVL.

This sequence joins TRBV5-1 and TRBJ1-6; D remains ambiguous. V lost 3 bases to trimming and J lost 9 bases, with 13 bases between them. The CDR3 consists of 14 residues. In germline, CDR1 is SGHRS, CDR2 YFSETQ. CDR3: CASSSTLEGSPLHF. The CDR3 nucleotides are TGCGCCAGCAGCTCCACCTTGGAGGGTTCACCCCTCCACTTT.

In regard to this clone: This same CDR3 is encoded by further DNA sequences in the sample. This rearrangement joins TRBV7-9 to TRBJ2-3, with D unclear. Germline values: CDR1 SEHNR, CDR2 FQNEAQ (reference sequence). The V end lost 3 bases, the J end lost 4 bases, and 8 bases lay between the germline ends. CDR3 length equals 13 residues. The CDR3 sequence: CASSLNGADTQYF. CDR3 nucleotide sequence: TGTGCCAGCAGCTTGAATGGCGCAGATACGCAGTATTTT. Full variable domain (rest looked up from reference TRBV7-9 and TRBJ2-3): DTGVSQNPRHKITKRGQNVTFRCDPISEHNRLYWYRQTLGQGPEFLTYFQNEAQLEKSRLLSDRFSAERPKGSFSTLEIQRTEQGDSAMYLCASSLNGADTQYFGPGTRLTVL.

V gene TRBV18 combines with J gene TRBJ1-1; no clear D. The length of the CDR3 is 14 residues. V was pared by 2 bases and J by 7 bases, with 14 bases between. Germline assignment: CDR1 KGHSH and CDR2 LQKENI. CDR3: CASSPFGGSSEAFF. CDR3 bases: TGTGCCAGCTCACCATTCGGAGGGTCGAGTGAAGCTTTCTTT.

In its sample, this clone was seen a few times. The chain is built from TRBV28 and TRBJ1-3; D ambiguous. Between the trimmed V and J ends, which lost 5 bases and 6 bases, there was a span of 14 bases. Germline CDR1 is MDHEN and CDR2 is SYDVKM. This CDR3 is 14 amino acids long. CDR3 nucleotide sequence: TGTGCCAGCAGTGCTCCGGGTCAGGCAAACACCATATATTTT. Protein sequence: CASSAPGQANTIYF.

The chain employs TRBV10-1 and TRBJ1-1, with D tentatively TRBD1 (6 bases). Germline values: CDR1 WNHNN, CDR2 SYGVQD (reference sequence). The V and J ends lost 6 bases and 1 base respectively, with 9 bases between them. There are 13 residues in the CDR3. The DNA of the CDR3 is TGCGCCAGCAGAGGGGACAAGAACACTGAAGCTTTCTTT. Its protein is CASRGDKNTEAFF.

The V gene is TRBV6-5, the J gene TRBJ1-4; a possible D gene is TRBD1 (5 bases). The CDR3 is 14 amino acids. CDR1 is MNHEY, CDR2 SVGAGI, per germline. V lost 4 bases to trimming and J lost 2 bases, with 8 bases between them. CDR3 in DNA: TGTGCCAGCAGTTTGACAGTTACTAATGAAAAACTGTTTTTT. This sequence encodes CASSLTVTNEKLFF.

The chain is built from TRBV7-2 and TRBJ2-1; D unclear. Looked up from germline, CDR1 is SGHTA and CDR2 is FQGNSA. V was trimmed by 4 bases and J by 12 bases, leaving 13 bases between them. The CDR3 loop spans 12 amino acids. CDR3 sequence (DNA): TGTGCCAGCAGCTCCAACGAGGTTACGCAGTTCTTC. As protein: CASSSNEVTQFF.

The V and J genes are TRBV13 and TRBJ2-2, with 13 bases that match TRBD2. Germline V gene sequence: CDR1 PRHDT, CDR2 FYEKMQ (reference sequence). This CDR3 is 16 amino acids long. The V gene end was trimmed by 5 bases and the J gene end by 5 bases; junction bases not matched to a gene: 5. The CDR3 is CASSPGTSGVTGELFF. Written as DNA, the CDR3 is TGTGCCAGCAGCCCGGGGACTAGCGGGGTAACCGGGGAGCTGTTTTTT.

A word on this clone: Other DNA variants within this sample encode the same CDR3. The genes are TRBV5-6 and TRBJ2-1, with 10 nucleotides matching TRBD1. The CDR3 is 14 amino acids. V shed 4 bases, J shed 4 bases, and the junction held 2 bases outside the gene matches. CDR1 SGHDT and CDR2 YYEEEE come from the germline V gene. CDR3 in DNA: TGTGCCAGCAGCCTGGGACAGGGGTACAATGAGCAGTTCTTC. Translation: CASSLGQGYNEQFF.

This clone was counted a few times. This rearrangement joins TRBV5-6 to TRBJ2-1; D remains unclear. Germline V CDR1 and CDR2: SGHDT, YYEEEE. The CDR3 consists of 15 residues. Deletions cut 4 bases from V and 5 bases from J, with 16 bases between. CDR3 residues: CASSRGPLGNNEQFF. In DNA form, the CDR3 reads TGTGCCAGCAGCAGAGGCCCCCTAGGGAACAATGAGCAGTTCTTC.

The J gene is TRBJ2-3, the V gene TRBV6-5; 10 nucleotides align to TRBD2. From germline, CDR1 is MNHEY and CDR2 SVGAGI. CDR3 length equals 14 residues. J gave up 7 bases and V 6 bases, and 7 bases lay outside the gene matches. The DNA of the CDR3 is TGTGCCAGCAGCACGCTAGCGGGAGTATATACGCAGTATTTT. Its translation: CASSTLAGVYTQYF.

As concerns this clone: Other DNA sequences in the sample encode the same CDR3. V and J are TRBV5-1 and TRBJ2-2; no clear D gene. V lost 0 bases and J 7 bases, leaving 4 bases between the germline ends. This CDR3 is 12 amino acids long. CDR1 is SGHRS, CDR2 YFSETQ, per germline. In nucleotides, the CDR3 is TGCGCCAGCAGCTTGGATTTCGGGGAGCTGTTTTTT. This translates into CASSLDFGELFF.

CDR3 DNA sequence: TGTGCCAGCAGCTTTATCACCGGGACAGGGGGCAGAGAGACCCAGTACTTC. Translated: CASSFITGTGGRETQYF. The V gene is TRBV5-8, the J gene TRBJ2-5, with 12 bases that match TRBD1. The CDR3 spans 17 residues. The V and J ends lost 2 bases and 4 bases, in that order; junction bases with no gene match: 9. CDR1 SGHTS and CDR2 YDEGEE come from the germline V gene.

This clone is a singleton in its sample. The J gene is TRBJ2-2, the V gene TRBV5-1; D may be TRBD1 (6 bases). The CDR3 consists of 15 residues. The germline V and J ends were trimmed by 0 bases and 1 base, with 7 bases remaining between them. Germline V CDR1 and CDR2: SGHRS, YFSETQ. The CDR3 reads CASSLARGNTGELFF. The CDR3 nucleotides are TGCGCCAGCAGCTTGGCCAGGGGGAACACCGGGGAGCTGTTTTTT.

V and J are TRBV27 and TRBJ2-3; TRBD2 aligns across 8 bases. This CDR3 has 16 residues. V lost 3 bases to trimming and J lost 3 bases; unmatched junction nucleotides: 8. Germline-derived CDR1 and CDR2 are MNHEY and SMNVEV (reference sequence). In DNA form, the CDR3 reads TGTGCCAGCAGTTTGGAAAGACTAGCGACAACAGATACGCAGTATTTT. This sequence encodes CASSLERLATTDTQYF.